These 29 T cell receptor beta chains came from one sample sequenced in a study of T cells expressing NK-cell markers. From its re-call of the 5' RACE reads, TCRdb lists each CDR3 protein once, without DNA. This sample's table has about 540,000 distinct CDR3 sequences. Input material: blood T cells: a sorted CD56 or NKG2C T cell subset, CD4+ or CD8+ T cells, or bulk PBMC T cells (not recorded which). Every receptor here comes from a man between 18 and 35 years old in good health.

The genes are TRBV9 and TRBJ2-5. The germline CDR1 and CDR2 sequences are SGDLS and YYNGEE. CDR3 length: 13 residues. The CDR3 loop is CASSRAVQETQYF.

CDR3 amino acids: CASTLGSGSSYNEQFF. The gene calls are TRBV5-1 and TRBJ2-1; TCRdb's D call, TRBD2, is unchecked because there is no DNA. CDR3 length: 16 residues. Germline assignment: CDR1 SGHRS and CDR2 YFSETQ.

The chain carries TRBV2 and TRBJ2-1. Looked up from germline, CDR1 is SNHLY and CDR2 is FYNNEI. The CDR3 runs 13 residues. The CDR3 loop reads CASSEEAGGDRFF.

The rearrangement links TRBV20-1 to TRBJ1-6. The CDR3 covers 15 residues. Germline CDR1 and CDR2: DFQATT and SNEGSKA (reference sequence). The CDR3 here is CSANGQDSGGLPLHF.

CDR3 region: CASSGGIFDGSVTDTQYF. The chain is built from TRBV11-1 and TRBJ2-3; no DNA is available, so the TRBD2 call from TCRdb remains unchecked. This CDR3 is 18 amino acids long. Per germline, CDR1 SGHAT and CDR2 FQDESV (reference sequence).

This rearrangement joins TRBV6-1 to TRBJ2-7; TCRdb designates TRBD1, a call that cannot be tested without DNA. Germline-derived CDR1 and CDR2 are MNHNS and SASEGT. This CDR3 is 14 amino acids long. The chain's CDR3 is CASSIRTESHEQYF.

This chain uses TRBV20-1 with TRBJ1-1; TCRdb names TRBD1, which stays unverified in the absence of DNA. Germline V lookup: CDR1 DFQATT, CDR2 SNEGSKA (reference sequence). The CDR3 has 15 amino acids. CDR3 in amino acids: CSAALSQGWNTEAFF.

The chain links TRBV20-1 to TRBJ1-1. The CDR3 runs 12 residues. Germline V gene sequence: CDR1 DFQATT, CDR2 SNEGSKA (reference sequence). The CDR3 is CSASPWTAEAFF.

The chain is built from TRBV20-1 and TRBJ2-7; TCRdb returns TRBD1, unconfirmable since there is no DNA. This CDR3 region has 14 residues. Germline CDR1 reads DFQATT; CDR2 reads SNEGSKA (reference sequence). The CDR3 protein is CSARVSLGAGEQYF.

V and J are TRBV27 and TRBJ1-1; TCRdb's D call of TRBD1 is untestable without DNA. This CDR3 has 13 amino acids. Germline lookup yields CDR1 MNHEY and CDR2 SMNVEV (reference sequence). The CDR3: CAECGGPNTEAFF.

The CDR3 loop reads CSAGEEYEQYF. V usage is TRBV29-1 and J usage is TRBJ2-7. Germline CDR1 is SQVTM and CDR2 is ANQGSEA. The CDR3 is 11 amino acids.

The chain is built from TRBV12-3 or TRBV12-4 and TRBJ2-5; absent DNA, TCRdb's TRBD2 call cannot be checked. The CDR3 extends over 15 amino acids. CDR3 protein: CASSVAGEVGETQYF.

The chain is built from TRBV13 and TRBJ2-5. From germline, CDR1 is PRHDT and CDR2 FYEKMQ (reference sequence). The CDR3 is made up of 14 amino acids. CDR3 in amino acids: CASSLGRKEETQYF.

The V call is TRBV12-3 or TRBV12-4, the J call TRBJ1-2. This CDR3 contains 14 residues. CDR3 region: CASTLGRLNYGYTF.

V usage is TRBV7-4 and J usage is TRBJ2-5; TCRdb picks TRBD2, but there is no DNA to check that call. This CDR3 has 17 residues. Germline V gives CDR1 SGHVT, CDR2 SQSDAQ. CDR3 sequence: CASSFPPIRREGETQYF.

CDR3 sequence: CASSYVTPEQYF. V gene TRBV6-6 combines with J gene TRBJ2-3. CDR3 length equals 12 residues. CDR1 and CDR2 from the germline V gene are MNHNY and SVGAGI (reference sequence).

The chain joins TRBV9 to TRBJ2-5. The CDR3 totals 14 residues. Germline V CDR1 and CDR2: SGDLS, YYNGEE. CDR3 amino acids: CASSPSGRYETQYF.

This chain joins TRBV5-1 and TRBJ2-5; TCRdb gives TRBD2 as the D gene, but with no DNA this cannot be confirmed. The length of the CDR3 is 15 residues. Germline CDR1 and CDR2: SGHRS and YFSETQ. The CDR3 loop is CASSAYSGIAETQYF.

V and J are TRBV7-3 and TRBJ2-1; absent DNA, TCRdb's TRBD2 call cannot be checked. The CDR3 runs to 13 residues. Germline V gene data show CDR1 as SGHTA and CDR2 as FQGTGA. This CDR3 is CASSLTSGSGLFF.

This chain joins TRBV5-1 and TRBJ2-1; TCRdb lists TRBD2, though no DNA is available to test this call. From germline, CDR1 is SGHRS and CDR2 YFSETQ. The CDR3 has 15 residues. CDR3 amino acids: CASSLLAANYNEQFF.

The chain carries TRBV12-5 and TRBJ1-1; TCRdb picks TRBD1, but there is no DNA to check that call. The germline V gene has CDR1 LGHNT and CDR2 FRNRAP. The CDR3 sequence is 14 residues long. The CDR3 loop is CASGPGQGDTEAFF. The whole variable domain, filled in from reference TRBV12-5 and TRBJ1-1, reads DARVTQTPRHKVTEMGQEVTMRCQPILGHNTVFWYRQTMMQGLELLAYFRNRAPLDDSGMPKDRFSAEMPDATLATLKIQPSEPRDSAVYFCASGPGQGDTEAFFGQGTRLTVV.

J is TRBJ1-2 and V is TRBV18. This CDR3 is 13 amino acids long. CDR1 is KGHSH, CDR2 LQKENI, per germline. The CDR3 reads CASSPQGKDGYTF.

V and J are TRBV27 and TRBJ2-7; TCRdb gives TRBD1 as the D gene, but with no DNA this cannot be confirmed. Germline CDR1 reads MNHEY; CDR2 reads SMNVEV (reference sequence). The CDR3 is 15 amino acids. The CDR3 region is CASSLSGHLSYEQYF.

V gene TRBV25-1 combines with J gene TRBJ2-3; the TCRdb call, TRBD2, lacks DNA for checking. CDR3 length: 16 amino acids. Looked up from germline, CDR1 is MGHDK and CDR2 is SYGVNS. This CDR3 reads CASSEYMSGGADTQYF.

This chain uses TRBV4-1 with TRBJ2-1. This CDR3 contains 13 residues. Germline lookup yields CDR1 MGHRA and CDR2 YSYEKL. The CDR3 sequence: CASSQARANEQFF.

J is TRBJ2-1 and V is TRBV19; the D call of TRBD2 rests on TCRdb alone, since no DNA is present to check it. The CDR3 length is 17 residues. CDR1 and CDR2 from the germline V gene are LNHDA and SQIVND (reference sequence). The CDR3 here is CASSTTSLPSSYNEQFF.

The V call is TRBV5-1, the J call TRBJ1-1. The CDR3 is made up of 13 amino acids. The germline V gene has CDR1 SGHRS and CDR2 YFSETQ. The CDR3 sequence is CASSLSMNTEAFF.

The V gene is TRBV5-6, the J gene TRBJ2-1. Germline values: CDR1 SGHDT, CDR2 YYEEEE. This CDR3 is 15 amino acids long. The CDR3 here is CASSLGAQASIEQFF.

The chain carries TRBV5-1 and TRBJ2-1; the D gene TCRdb calls, TRBD1, cannot be checked with no DNA. Germline CDR1 is SGHRS and CDR2 is YFSETQ. The CDR3 is 15 amino acids. This CDR3 is CASSDGQGALYEQFF.